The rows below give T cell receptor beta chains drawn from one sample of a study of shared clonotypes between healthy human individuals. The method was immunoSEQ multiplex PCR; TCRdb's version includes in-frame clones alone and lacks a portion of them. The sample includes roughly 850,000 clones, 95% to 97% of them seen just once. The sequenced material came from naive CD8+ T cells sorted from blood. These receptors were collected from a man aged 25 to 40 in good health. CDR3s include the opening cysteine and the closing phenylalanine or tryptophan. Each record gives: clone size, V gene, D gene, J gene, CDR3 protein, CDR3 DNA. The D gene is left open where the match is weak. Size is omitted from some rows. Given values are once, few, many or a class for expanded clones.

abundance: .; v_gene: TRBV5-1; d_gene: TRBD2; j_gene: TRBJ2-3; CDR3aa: CASSPSETSSLHTDTQYF; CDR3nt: TGCGCCAGCAGCCCCTCCGAGACTAGCAGCTTACACACAGATACGCAGTATTTT
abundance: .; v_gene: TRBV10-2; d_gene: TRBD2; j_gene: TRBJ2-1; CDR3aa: CASSPLAGGFNEQFF; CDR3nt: TGCGCCAGCAGCCCACTAGCGGGAGGGTTCAATGAGCAGTTCTTC
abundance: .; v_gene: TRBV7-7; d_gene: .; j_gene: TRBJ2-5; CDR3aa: CASSISGETQYF; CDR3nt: TGTGCCAGCAGCATCTCGGGGGAGACCCAGTACTTC
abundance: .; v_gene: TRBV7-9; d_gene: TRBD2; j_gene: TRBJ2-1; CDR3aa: CASSLARGVSGNEQFF; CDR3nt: TGTGCCAGCAGCTTAGCGCGCGGAGTTAGCGGGAATGAGCAGTTCTTC
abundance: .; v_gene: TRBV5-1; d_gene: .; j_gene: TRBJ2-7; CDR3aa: CASSLDPGSAYEQYF; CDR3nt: TGCGCCAGCAGCTTGGATCCAGGTTCGGCCTACGAGCAGTACTTC
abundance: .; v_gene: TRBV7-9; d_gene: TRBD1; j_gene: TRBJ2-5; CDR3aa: CASSYPGQGEETQYF; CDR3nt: TGTGCCAGCAGCTACCCCGGACAGGGCGAGGAGACCCAGTACTTC
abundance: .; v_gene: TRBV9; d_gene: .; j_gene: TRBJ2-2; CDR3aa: CASERGTRLFF; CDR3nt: TGTGCCAGCGAGAGAGGCACCCGGCTGTTTTTT
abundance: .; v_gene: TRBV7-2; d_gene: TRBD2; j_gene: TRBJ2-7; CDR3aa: CASSTSRRESPYEQYF; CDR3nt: TGTGCCAGCAGCACGAGTAGGCGGGAGTCCCCCTACGAGCAGTACTTC
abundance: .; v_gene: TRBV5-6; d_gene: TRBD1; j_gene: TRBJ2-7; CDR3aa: CASSGSWDSLYEQYF; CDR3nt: TGTGCCAGCAGCGGCTCCTGGGACAGCCTATACGAGCAGTACTTC
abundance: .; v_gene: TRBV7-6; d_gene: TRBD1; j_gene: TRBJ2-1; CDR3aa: CASSSPDRVQFPYDQFF; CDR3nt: TGTGCCAGCAGCTCCCCAGACAGGGTCCAGTTCCCTTACGATCAGTTCTTC
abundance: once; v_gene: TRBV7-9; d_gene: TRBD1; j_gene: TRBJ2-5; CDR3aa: CASSTWTGGQETQYF; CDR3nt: TGTGCCAGCAGCACCTGGACAGGGGGACAAGAGACCCAGTACTTC
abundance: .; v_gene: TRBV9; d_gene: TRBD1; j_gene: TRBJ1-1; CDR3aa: CASSVETGFNQAFF; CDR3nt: TGTGCCAGCAGCGTCGAGACAGGGTTTAATCAAGCTTTCTTT
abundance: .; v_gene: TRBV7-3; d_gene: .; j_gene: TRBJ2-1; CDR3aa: CASSLNSDEQFF; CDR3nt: TGTGCCAGCAGCTTAAATAGCGATGAGCAGTTCTTC
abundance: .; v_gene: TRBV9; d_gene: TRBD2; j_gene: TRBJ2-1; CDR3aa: CASSGLAGNNEQFF; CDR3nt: TGTGCCAGCTCTGGACTAGCAGGGAACAATGAGCAGTTCTTC
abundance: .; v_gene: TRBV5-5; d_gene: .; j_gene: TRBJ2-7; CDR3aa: CASSGPSEQGGIYEQYF; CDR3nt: TGTGCCAGCAGCGGGCCGTCGGAACAGGGTGGCATCTACGAGCAGTACTTC
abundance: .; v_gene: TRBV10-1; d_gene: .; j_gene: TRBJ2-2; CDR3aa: CASSESAGELFF; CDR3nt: TGCGCCAGCAGTGAAAGCGCCGGGGAGCTGTTTTTT
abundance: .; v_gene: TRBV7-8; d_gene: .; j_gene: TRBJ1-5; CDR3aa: CASSTIQGQPQHF; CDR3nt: TGTGCCAGCAGCACTATTCAGGGTCAGCCCCAGCATTTT
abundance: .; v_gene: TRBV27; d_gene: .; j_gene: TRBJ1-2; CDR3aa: CASSPTGPLYGYTF; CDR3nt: TGTGCCAGCAGTCCGACAGGTCCCCTCTATGGCTACACCTTC
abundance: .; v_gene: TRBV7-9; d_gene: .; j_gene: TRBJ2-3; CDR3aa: CASSLERTTSTDTQYF; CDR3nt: TGTGCCAGCAGCTTAGAGAGGACCACTAGCACAGATACGCAGTATTTT
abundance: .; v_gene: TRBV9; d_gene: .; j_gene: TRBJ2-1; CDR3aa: CASSVRGANEQFF; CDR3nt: TGTGCCAGCAGCGTGCGGGGAGCGAATGAGCAGTTCTTC
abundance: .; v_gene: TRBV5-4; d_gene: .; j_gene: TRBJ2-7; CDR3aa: CASSLSPGSYEQYF; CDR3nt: TGTGCCAGCAGCTTGTCTCCGGGCTCCTACGAGCAGTACTTC
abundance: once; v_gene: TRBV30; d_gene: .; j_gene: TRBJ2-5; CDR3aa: CAWTPGGRGETQYF; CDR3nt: TGTGCCTGGACCCCCGGGGGACGGGGGGAGACCCAGTACTTC
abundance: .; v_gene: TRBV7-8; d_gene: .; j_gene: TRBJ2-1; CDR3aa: CASSLRQLTYNEQFF; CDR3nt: TGTGCCAGCAGCTTACGGCAGTTGACCTACAATGAGCAGTTCTTC
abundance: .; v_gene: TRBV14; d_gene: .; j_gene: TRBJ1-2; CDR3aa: CASSQDHFGYTF; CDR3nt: TGTGCCAGCAGCCAAGATCATTTTGGCTACACCTTC
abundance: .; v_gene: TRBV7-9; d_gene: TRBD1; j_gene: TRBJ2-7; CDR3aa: CASSLLRDRATNEQYF; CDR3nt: TGTGCCAGCAGCTTACTCCGGGACAGGGCTACTAACGAGCAGTACTTC
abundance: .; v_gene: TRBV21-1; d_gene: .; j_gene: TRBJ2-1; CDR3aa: CASRNMTDSSGRPSSYNEQFF; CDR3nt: TGTGCCAGCAGAAACATGACCGATTCTAGCGGGAGGCCGAGCTCCTACAATGAGCAGTTCTTC
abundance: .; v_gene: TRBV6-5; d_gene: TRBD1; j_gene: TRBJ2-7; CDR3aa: CASRGQGASEQYF; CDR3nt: TGTGCCAGCAGGGGACAGGGGGCTAGCGAGCAGTACTTC
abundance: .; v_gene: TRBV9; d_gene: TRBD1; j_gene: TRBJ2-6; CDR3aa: CASSFWTGSGANVLTF; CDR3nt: TGTGCCAGCAGCTTCTGGACAGGCTCTGGGGCCAACGTCCTGACTTTC
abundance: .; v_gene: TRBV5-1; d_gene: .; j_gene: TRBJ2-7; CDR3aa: CASSFGVRRIYDEQYF; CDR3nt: TGCGCCAGCAGCTTTGGTGTCAGGCGGATTTATGACGAGCAGTACTTC
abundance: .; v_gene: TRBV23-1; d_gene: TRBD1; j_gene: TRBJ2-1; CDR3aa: CASNPTGVWEQFF; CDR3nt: TGCGCCAGCAACCCGACAGGGGTCTGGGAGCAGTTCTTC
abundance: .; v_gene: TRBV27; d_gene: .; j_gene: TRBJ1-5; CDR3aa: CASASGEGGSNQPQHF; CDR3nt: TGTGCCAGCGCTTCCGGGGAGGGTGGCAGCAATCAGCCCCAGCATTTT
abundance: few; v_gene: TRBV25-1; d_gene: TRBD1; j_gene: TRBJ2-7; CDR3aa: CASSAGTGYEQYF; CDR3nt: TGTGCCAGCAGTGCCGGGACAGGGTACGAGCAGTACTTC
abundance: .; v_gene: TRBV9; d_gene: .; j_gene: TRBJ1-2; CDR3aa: CASRAGAGYTF; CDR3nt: TGTGCCAGCAGGGCAGGGGCTGGCTACACCTTC
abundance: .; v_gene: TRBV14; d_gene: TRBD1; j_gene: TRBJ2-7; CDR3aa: CASSFGQGYEQYF; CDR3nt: TGTGCCAGCAGCTTCGGACAGGGATACGAGCAGTACTTC
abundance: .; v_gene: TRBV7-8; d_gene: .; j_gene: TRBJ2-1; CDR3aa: CASSPDVGGNEQFF; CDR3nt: TGTGCCAGCAGCCCCGACGTCGGGGGCAATGAGCAGTTCTTC
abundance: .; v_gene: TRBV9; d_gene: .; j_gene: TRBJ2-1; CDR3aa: CASSPRTANNEQFF; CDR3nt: TGTGCCAGCAGCCCTCGGACAGCAAACAATGAGCAGTTCTTC